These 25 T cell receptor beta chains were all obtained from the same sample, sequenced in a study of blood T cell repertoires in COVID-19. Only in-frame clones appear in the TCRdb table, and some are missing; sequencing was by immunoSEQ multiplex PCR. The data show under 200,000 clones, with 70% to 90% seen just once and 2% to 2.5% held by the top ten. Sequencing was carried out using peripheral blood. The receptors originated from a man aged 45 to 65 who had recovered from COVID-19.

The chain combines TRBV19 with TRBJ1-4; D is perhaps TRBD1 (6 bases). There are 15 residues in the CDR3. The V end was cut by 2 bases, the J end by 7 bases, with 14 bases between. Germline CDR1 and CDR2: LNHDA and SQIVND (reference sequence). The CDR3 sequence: CASSISQGRGEKLFF. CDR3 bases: TGTGCCAGTAGTATATCCCAGGGGAGGGGTGAAAAACTGTTTTTT.

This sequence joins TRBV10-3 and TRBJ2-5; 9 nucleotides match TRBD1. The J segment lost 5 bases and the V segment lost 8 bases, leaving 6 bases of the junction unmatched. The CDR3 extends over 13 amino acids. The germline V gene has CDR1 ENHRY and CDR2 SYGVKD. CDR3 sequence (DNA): TGTGCCATCGGGAAGGGACAGGGTGAGACCCAGTACTTC. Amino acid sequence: CAIGKGQGETQYF.

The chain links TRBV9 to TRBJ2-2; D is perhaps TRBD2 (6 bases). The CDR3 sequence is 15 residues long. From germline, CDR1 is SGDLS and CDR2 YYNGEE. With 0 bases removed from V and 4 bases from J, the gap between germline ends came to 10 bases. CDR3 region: CASSVGGERTGELFF. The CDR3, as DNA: TGTGCCAGCAGCGTAGGGGGGGAACGCACCGGGGAGCTGTTTTTT.

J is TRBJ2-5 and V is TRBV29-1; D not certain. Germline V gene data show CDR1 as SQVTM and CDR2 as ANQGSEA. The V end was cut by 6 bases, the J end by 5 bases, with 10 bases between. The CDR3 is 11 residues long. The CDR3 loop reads CSVGLRETQYF. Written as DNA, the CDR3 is TGCAGCGTCGGCTTGAGGGAGACCCAGTACTTC.

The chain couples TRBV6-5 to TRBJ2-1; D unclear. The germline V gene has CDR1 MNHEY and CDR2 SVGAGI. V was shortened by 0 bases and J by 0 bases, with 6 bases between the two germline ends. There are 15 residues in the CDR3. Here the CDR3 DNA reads TGTGCCAGCAGTTACTCGAAGCCCTCCTACAATGAGCAGTTCTTC. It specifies CASSYSKPSYNEQFF.

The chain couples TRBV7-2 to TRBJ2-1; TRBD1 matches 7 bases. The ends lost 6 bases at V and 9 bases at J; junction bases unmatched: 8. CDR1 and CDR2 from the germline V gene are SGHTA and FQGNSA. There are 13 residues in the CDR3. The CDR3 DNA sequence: TGTGCCAGCAGGGAGACAGGGTCCGCTGAGCAGTTCTTC. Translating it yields CASRETGSAEQFF.

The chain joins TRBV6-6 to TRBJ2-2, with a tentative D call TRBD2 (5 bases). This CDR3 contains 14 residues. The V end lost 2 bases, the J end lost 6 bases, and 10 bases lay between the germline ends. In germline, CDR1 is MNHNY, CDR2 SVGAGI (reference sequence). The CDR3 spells CASSYVGGPGELFF. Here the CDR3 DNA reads TGTGCCAGCAGTTACGTAGGCGGGCCCGGGGAGCTGTTTTTT.

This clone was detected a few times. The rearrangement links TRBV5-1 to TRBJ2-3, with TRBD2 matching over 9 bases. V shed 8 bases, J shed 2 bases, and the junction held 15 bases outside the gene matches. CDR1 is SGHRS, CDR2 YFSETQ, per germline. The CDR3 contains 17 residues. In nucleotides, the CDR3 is TGCGCCAGTAAAGCGGCTAGCGGGACGCGCCTCACAGATACGCAGTATTTT. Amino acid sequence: CASKAASGTRLTDTQYF.

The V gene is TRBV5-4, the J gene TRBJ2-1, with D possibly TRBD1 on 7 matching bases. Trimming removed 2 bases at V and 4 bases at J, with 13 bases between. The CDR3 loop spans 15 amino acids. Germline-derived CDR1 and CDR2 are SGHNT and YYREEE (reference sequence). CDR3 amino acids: CASSLRRGQYNEQFF. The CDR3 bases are TGTGCCAGCAGCTTAAGGAGGGGGCAGTACAATGAGCAGTTCTTC.

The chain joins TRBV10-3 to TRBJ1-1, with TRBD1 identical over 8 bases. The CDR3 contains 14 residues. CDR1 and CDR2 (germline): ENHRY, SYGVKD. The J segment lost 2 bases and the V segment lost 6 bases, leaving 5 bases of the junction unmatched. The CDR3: CAIRGQARNTEAFF. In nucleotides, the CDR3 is TGTGCCATCAGGGGACAGGCGCGAAACACTGAAGCTTTCTTT.

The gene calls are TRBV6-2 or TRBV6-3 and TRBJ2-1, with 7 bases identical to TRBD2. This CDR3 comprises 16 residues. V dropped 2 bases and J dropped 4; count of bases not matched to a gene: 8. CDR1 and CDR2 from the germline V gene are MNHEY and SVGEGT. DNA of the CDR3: TGTGCCAGCAGTTACGTCATGGCGGGAGATTACAATGAGCAGTTCTTC. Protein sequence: CASSYVMAGDYNEQFF.

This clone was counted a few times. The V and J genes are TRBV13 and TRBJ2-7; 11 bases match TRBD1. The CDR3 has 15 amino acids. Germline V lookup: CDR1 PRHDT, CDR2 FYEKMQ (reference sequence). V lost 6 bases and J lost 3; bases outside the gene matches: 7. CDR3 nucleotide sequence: TGTGCCAGCAGTCCGATGGGACAGGGGGTCTACGAGCAGTACTTC. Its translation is CASSPMGQGVYEQYF.

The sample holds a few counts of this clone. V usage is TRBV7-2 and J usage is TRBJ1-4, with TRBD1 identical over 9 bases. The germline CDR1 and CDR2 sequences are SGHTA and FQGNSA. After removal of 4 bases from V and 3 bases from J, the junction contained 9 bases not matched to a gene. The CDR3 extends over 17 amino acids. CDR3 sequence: CASSSRGQGTSNEKLFF. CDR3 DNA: TGTGCCAGCAGCTCTCGCGGACAGGGGACCTCTAATGAAAAACTGTTTTTT.

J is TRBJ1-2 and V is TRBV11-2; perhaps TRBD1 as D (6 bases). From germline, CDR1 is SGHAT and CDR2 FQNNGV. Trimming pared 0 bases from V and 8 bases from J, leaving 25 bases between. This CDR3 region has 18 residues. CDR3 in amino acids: CASSLDPRGLGRNGGYTF. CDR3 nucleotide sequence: TGTGCCAGCAGCTTAGACCCCAGGGGTTTAGGGCGGAATGGGGGCTACACCTTC.

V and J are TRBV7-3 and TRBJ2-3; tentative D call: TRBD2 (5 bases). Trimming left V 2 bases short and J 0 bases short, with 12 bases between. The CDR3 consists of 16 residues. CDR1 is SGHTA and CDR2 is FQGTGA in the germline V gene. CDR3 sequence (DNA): TGTGCCAGCAGCTTAGGAGCGGCTAGAAGCACAGATACGCAGTATTTT. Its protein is CASSLGAARSTDTQYF.

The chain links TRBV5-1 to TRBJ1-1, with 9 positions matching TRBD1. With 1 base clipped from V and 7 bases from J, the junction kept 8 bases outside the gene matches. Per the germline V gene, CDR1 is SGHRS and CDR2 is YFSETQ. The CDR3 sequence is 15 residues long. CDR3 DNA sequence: TGCGCCAGCAGCTTGAACGGGGACAGGGAGCTTGAAGCTTTCTTT. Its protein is CASSLNGDRELEAFF.

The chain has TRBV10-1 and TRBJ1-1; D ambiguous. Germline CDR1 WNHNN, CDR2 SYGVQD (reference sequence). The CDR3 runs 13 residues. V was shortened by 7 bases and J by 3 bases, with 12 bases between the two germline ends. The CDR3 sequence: CASKLARDTEAFF. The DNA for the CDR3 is TGCGCCAGCAAGCTAGCCCGGGACACTGAAGCTTTCTTT.

The CDR3 DNA reads TGTGCCAGCAGTGTCAGGGGACAGGGCGCGAACACCGGGGAGCTGTTTTTT. Protein: CASSVRGQGANTGELFF. V gene TRBV6-2 or TRBV6-3 combines with J gene TRBJ2-2; 9 bases fit TRBD1. V dropped 5 bases and J dropped 0; count of bases not matched to a gene: 7. Germline assignment: CDR1 MNHEY and CDR2 SVGEGT. This CDR3 contains 17 residues.

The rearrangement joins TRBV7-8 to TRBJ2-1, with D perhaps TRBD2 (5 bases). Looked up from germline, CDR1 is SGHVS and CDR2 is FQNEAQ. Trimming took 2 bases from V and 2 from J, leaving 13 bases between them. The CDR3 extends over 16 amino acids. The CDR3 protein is CASSLNKDFTYNEQFF. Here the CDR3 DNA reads TGTGCCAGCAGCTTAAATAAGGACTTCACCTACAATGAGCAGTTCTTC.

Here the CDR3 reads CASSLGTPGSTYEQYF. The DNA of the CDR3 is TGTGCCAGCAGCTTAGGAACCCCAGGGTCCACCTACGAGCAGTACTTC. V gene TRBV11-3 combines with J gene TRBJ2-7; maybe TRBD1 (5 bases). This CDR3 region has 16 residues. Per the germline V gene, CDR1 is SGHNT and CDR2 is YENEEA. Trimming pared 1 base from V and 2 bases from J, leaving 15 bases between.

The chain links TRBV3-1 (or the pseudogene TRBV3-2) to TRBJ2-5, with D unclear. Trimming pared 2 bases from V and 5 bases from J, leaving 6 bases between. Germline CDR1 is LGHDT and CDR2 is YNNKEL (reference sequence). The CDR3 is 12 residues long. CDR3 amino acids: CASSQRGETQYF. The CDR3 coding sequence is TGTGCCAGCAGCCAACGAGGCGAGACCCAGTACTTC.

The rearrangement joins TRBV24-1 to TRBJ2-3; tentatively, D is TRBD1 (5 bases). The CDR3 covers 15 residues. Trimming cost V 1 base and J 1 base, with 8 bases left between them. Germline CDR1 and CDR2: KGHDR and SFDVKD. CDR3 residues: CATSDFPTGTDTQYF. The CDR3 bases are TGTGCCACCAGTGATTTCCCGACAGGCACAGATACGCAGTATTTT.

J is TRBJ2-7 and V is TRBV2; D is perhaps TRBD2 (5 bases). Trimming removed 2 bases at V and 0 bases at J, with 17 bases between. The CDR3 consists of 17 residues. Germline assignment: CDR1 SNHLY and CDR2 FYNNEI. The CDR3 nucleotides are TGTGCCAGCAGTGAAAAGTCCGGACTTTGGGGCTCCTACGAGCAGTACTTC. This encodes CASSEKSGLWGSYEQYF.

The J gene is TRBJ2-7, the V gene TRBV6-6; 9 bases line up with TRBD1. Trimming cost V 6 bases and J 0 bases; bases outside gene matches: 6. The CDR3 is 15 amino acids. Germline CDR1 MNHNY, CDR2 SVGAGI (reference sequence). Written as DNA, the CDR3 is TGTGCCAGCAGCAAACCGGGACAGGGCTCCTACGAGCAGTACTTC. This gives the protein CASSKPGQGSYEQYF.

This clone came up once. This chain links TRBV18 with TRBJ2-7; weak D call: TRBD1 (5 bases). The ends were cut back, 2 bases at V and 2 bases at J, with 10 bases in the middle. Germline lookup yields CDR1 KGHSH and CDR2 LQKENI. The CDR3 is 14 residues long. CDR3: CASSPTQVAYEQYF. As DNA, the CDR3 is TGTGCCAGCTCACCAACACAGGTCGCCTACGAGCAGTACTTC. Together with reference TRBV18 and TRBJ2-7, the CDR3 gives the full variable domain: NAGVMQNPRHLVRRRGQEARLRCSPMKGHSHVYWYRQLPEEGLKFMVYLQKENIIDESGMPKERFSAEFPKEGPSILRIQQVVRGDSAAYFCASSPTQVAYEQYFGPGTRLTVT.